The 3 T cell receptor beta chains given below trace back to one sample, sequenced in a study of glioma-infiltrating T cells after dendritic cell vaccination. The repertoire was sequenced with immunoSEQ multiplex PCR; TCRdb's copy has only in-frame clones and lacks some. The data contain fewer than 70,000 clones, around 85% of them seen just once; the ten biggest clones take up more than 8.5%. The time point denotes: after dendritic cell vaccination, including at tumor progression/relapse. Source: blood, taken after dendritic cell vaccination. The receptors stem from a human donor with glioblastoma.

This chain joins TRBV5-8 and TRBJ1-5, with D possibly TRBD1 on 6 matching bases. There are 15 residues in the CDR3. CDR1 and CDR2 from the germline V gene are SGHTS and YDEGEE. V lost 2 bases, J lost 2 bases, and 11 bases lay in between. DNA for the CDR3: TGTGCCAGCAGCTTATTGGACAGAGGCAATCAGCCCCAGCATTTT. Protein: CASSLLDRGNQPQHF.

V is TRBV4-1 and J is TRBJ2-7; possibly TRBD2 for D (6 bases). Trimming shortened V by 4 bases and J by 0 bases, and 16 bases separated the two germline ends. The CDR3 covers 16 residues. CDR1 is MGHRA and CDR2 is YSYEKL in the germline V gene. The CDR3 here is CASSLTNGGSSYEQYF. DNA of the CDR3: TGCGCCAGCAGCCTCACTAACGGGGGATCCTCCTACGAGCAGTACTTC.

The V gene is TRBV4-1, the J gene TRBJ1-5; D may be TRBD1 (5 bases). Trimming took 8 bases from V and 0 from J, leaving 14 bases between them. This CDR3 spans 15 amino acids. CDR1 and CDR2 (germline): MGHRA, YSYEKL. CDR3 loop: CASRVTDSSNQPQHF. The CDR3 coding sequence is TGCGCCAGCCGGGTTACTGACAGTAGCAATCAGCCCCAGCATTTT.